This record concerns one TCR beta chain sequence. This record belongs to a study of blood T cell repertoires in COVID-19. Study-level information: Whether acute or convalescent, the COVID-19 samples came from the United States, Italy and Spain. The cDNA or gDNA used as material had been derived from T cells, B-cell-depleted T cells, or PBMCs.

This table comes from immunoSEQ multiplex PCR, and its TCRdb copy is limited to in-frame clones, with some not included. The repertoire holds about 320,000 clones, with 85% as singletons. The CDR3 runs 12 residues. CDR1 is DFQATT and CDR2 is SNEGSKA in the germline V gene (reference sequence). The V and J ends lost 3 bases and 5 bases respectively, with 11 bases between them. The sequenced sample consisted of peripheral blood. The chain is built from TRBV20-1 and TRBJ2-7; a weak D match, TRBD2 (6 bases). The TCR sequence derives from a human donor in a cohort sampled during active COVID-19. CDR3 residues: CSASGEVDEQYF. The CDR3 DNA sequence: TGCAGTGCTAGTGGGGAGGTGGACGAGCAGTACTTC.